This T cell receptor beta chain originates from a study of control samples from healthy donors and cancer patients. The assay was immunoSEQ multiplex PCR, and TCRdb's table has in-frame clones only and misses some. The data show 100,000 to 150,000 clones, around 87% seen once. From germline, CDR1 is SGDLS and CDR2 YYNGEE. Deletions cut 0 bases from V and 2 bases from J, with 3 bases between. This CDR3 is built from 13 residues. The specimen sequenced was blood. The TCR was taken from a man aged 55 to 70 in good health. This rearrangement joins TRBV9 to TRBJ2-1, with D hard to call. CDR3 region: CASSVVPYNEQFF. CDR3 nucleotide sequence: TGTGCCAGCAGCGTAGTCCCCTACAATGAGCAGTTCTTC.